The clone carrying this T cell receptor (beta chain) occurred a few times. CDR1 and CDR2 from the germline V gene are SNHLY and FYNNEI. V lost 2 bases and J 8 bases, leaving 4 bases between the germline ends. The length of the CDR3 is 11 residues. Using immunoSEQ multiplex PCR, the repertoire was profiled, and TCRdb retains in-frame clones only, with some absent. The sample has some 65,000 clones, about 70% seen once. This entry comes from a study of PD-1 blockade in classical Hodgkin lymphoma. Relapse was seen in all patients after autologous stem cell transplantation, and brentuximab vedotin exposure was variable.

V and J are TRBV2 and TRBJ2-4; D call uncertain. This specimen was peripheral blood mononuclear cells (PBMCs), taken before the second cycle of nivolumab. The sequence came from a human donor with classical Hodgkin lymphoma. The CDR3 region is CASSEKDIQYF. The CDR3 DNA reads TGTGCCAGCAGTGAAAAGGACATTCAGTACTTC. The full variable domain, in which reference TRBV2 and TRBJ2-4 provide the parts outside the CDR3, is EPEVTQTPSHQVTQMGQEVILRCVPISNHLYFYWYRQILGQKVEFLVSFYNNEISEKSEIFDDQFSVERPDGSNFTLKIRSTKLEDSAMYFCASSEKDIQYFGAGTRLSVL.